Here is one T cell receptor beta chain with its context. This sample is drawn from a study of shared clonotypes between healthy human individuals. Trimming took 4 bases from V and 5 from J; bases not matched to a gene: 5. There are 14 residues in the CDR3. Germline V gene data show CDR1 as WSHSY and CDR2 as SAAADI. Clones were sequenced by immunoSEQ multiplex PCR, and TCRdb holds only the in-frame ones, with some missing. Here the sample spans around 2.3 million clones, 90% to 96% being singletons. The sample comprised naive CD4+ T cells sorted from blood. The subset: CD45RA+ positively selected. V and J are TRBV10-2 and TRBJ2-5; 9 bases map to TRBD1. The TCR originated in a man aged 18 to 29 in good health. CDR3 loop: CASSVQGAGETQYF. CDR3 coding DNA: TGCGCCAGCAGTGTACAGGGGGCCGGTGAGACCCAGTACTTC.